This T cell receptor beta chain was found in a study of blood T cell repertoires in COVID-19. Study-wide background: Acute and convalescent COVID-19 specimens originated in the United States, Italy and Spain. Sample material is recorded as cDNA or gDNA derived from T cells, B-cell-depleted T cells, or PBMCs.

The CDR3 is 13 amino acids. Trimming removed 2 bases at V and 7 bases at J, with 12 bases between. Germline V gene lookup returns CDR1 SGHRS and CDR2 YFSETQ. This clone was counted a single time. As processed by the authors: Cell counts per sample came from amplifying reference gene primers. Profiling relied on immunoSEQ multiplex PCR, and the TCRdb table lists in-frame clones only, not all of them. V and J calls and clone size come straight from that table; D and trimming were deduced from the DNA. The top ten hold approximately 30% of the sample, which has about 230,000 clones, 80% to 85% seen once.

The rearrangement joins TRBV5-1 to TRBJ1-1; D is uncertain. Sequences were obtained from peripheral blood. The TCR was taken from a man between 40 and 49 years old with acute or convalescent COVID-19. The CDR3: CASSFGEGFEAFF. CDR3 DNA sequence: TGCGCCAGCAGCTTCGGAGAGGGTTTTGAAGCTTTCTTT.